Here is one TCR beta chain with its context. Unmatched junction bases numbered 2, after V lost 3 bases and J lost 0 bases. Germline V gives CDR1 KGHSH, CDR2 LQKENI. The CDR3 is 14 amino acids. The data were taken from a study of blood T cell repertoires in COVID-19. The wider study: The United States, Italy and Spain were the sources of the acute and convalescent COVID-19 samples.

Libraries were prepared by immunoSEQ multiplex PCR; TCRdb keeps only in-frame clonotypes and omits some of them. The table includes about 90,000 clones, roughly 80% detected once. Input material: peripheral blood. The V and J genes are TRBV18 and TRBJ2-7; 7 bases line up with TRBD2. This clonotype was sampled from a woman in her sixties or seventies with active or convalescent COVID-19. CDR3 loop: CASSPGGSSYEQYF. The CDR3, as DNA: TGTGCCAGCTCACCCGGGGGGAGCTCCTACGAGCAGTACTTC.